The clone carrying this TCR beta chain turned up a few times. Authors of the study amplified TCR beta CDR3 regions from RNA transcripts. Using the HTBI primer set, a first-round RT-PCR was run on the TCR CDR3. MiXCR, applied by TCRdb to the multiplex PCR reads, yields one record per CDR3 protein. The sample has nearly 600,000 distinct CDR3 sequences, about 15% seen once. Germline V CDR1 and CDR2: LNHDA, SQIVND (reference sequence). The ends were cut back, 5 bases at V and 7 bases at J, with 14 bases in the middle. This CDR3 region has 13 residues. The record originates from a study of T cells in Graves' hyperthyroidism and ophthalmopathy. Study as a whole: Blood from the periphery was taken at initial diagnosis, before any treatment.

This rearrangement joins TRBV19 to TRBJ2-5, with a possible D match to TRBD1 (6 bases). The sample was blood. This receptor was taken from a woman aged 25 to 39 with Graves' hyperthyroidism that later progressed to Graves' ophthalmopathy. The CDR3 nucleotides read TGTGCCAGTAGTGATCAGGGGCTGGGGACCCAGTACTTC. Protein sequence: CASSDQGLGTQYF.